The entry below describes one T cell receptor beta chain. The treatment is: 15 to 20 received Ad26.COV2.S at low or high dose, single or two shots; several received placebo; per-sample allocation not given. Vaccine and placebo recipients were sampled on day 63 after the first injection. This entry belongs to a study of Ad26.COV2.S vaccination and SARS-CoV-2 variants. Sequencing used immunoSEQ multiplex PCR; TCRdb keeps in-frame clones, though not all of them. Of about 400,000 clones listed, about 92% are singletons. The sample was peripheral blood, taken in a trial of Ad26.COV2.S vaccine versus placebo. The clonotype was recovered from a person between 18 and 65 years old who received the Ad26.COV2.S COVID-19 vaccine or a placebo.

The CDR3 here is CASRGRGSTDTQYF. The CDR3 DNA reads TGTGCCAGCAGGGGGCGGGGGAGCACAGATACGCAGTATTTT. J is TRBJ2-3 and V is TRBV6-5; TRBD2 matches at 7 bases. The CDR3 contains 14 residues. V was clipped by 6 bases and J by 0 bases; unmatched bases: 3. CDR1 is MNHEY, CDR2 SVGAGI, per germline.